This T cell receptor beta chain originates from a study of blood T cell repertoires in COVID-19. From germline, CDR1 is SGHTA and CDR2 FQGNSA. The CDR3 is 12 residues long. V gave up 5 bases and J gave up 11 bases, with 15 bases separating them. Only in-frame clones appear in the TCRdb table, and some are missing; sequencing was by immunoSEQ multiplex PCR. The profile shows about 170,000 clones, 75% to 90% of them singletons. Sequencing input: PBMCs or T cells enriched from blood (not recorded which). The chain is built from TRBV7-2 and TRBJ1-1; D unresolved. This receptor was taken from a woman aged 45-65 years who had recovered from COVID-19. The CDR3 is CASSKRTSRAFF. For the CDR3, the DNA is TGTGCCAGCAGCAAAAGGACTTCGAGGGCTTTCTTT.